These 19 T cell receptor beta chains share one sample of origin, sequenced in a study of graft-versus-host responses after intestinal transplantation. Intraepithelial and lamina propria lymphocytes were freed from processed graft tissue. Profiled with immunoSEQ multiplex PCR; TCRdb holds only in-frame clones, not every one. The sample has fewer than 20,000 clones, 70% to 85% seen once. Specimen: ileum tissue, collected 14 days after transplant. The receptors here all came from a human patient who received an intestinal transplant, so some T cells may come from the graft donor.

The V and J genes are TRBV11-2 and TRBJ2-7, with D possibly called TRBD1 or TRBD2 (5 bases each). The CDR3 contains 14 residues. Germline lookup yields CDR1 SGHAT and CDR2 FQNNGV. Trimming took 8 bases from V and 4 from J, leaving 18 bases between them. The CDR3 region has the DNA TGTGCCAGCGCCGGCTCCGGGACGGGGTACGAGCAGTACTTC. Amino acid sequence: CASAGSGTGYEQYF.

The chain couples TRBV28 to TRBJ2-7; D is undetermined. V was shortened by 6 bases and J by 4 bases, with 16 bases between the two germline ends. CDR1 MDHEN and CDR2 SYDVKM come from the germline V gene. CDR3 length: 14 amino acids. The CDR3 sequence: CASSLSGKEYEQYF. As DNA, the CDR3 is TGTGCCAGCAGCCTCAGTGGAAAGGAGTACGAGCAGTACTTC. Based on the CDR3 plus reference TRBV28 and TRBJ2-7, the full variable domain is DVKVTQSSRYLVKRTGEKVFLECVQDMDHENMFWYRQDPGLGLRLIYFSYDVKMKEKGDIPEGYSVSREKKERFSLILESASTNQTSMYLCASSLSGKEYEQYFGPGTRLTVT.

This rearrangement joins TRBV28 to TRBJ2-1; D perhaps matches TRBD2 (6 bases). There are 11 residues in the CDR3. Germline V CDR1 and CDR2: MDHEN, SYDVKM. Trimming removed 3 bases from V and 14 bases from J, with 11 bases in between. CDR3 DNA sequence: TGTGCCAGCAGTTTCGGGACTCCCGAGTTCTTC. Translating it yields CASSFGTPEFF.

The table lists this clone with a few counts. The DNA of the CDR3 is TGTGCCAGCTCACCACCGAGGGACGACGGCTACACCTTC. Its protein product is CASSPPRDDGYTF. The rearrangement uses TRBV18 and TRBJ1-2; the D gene is possibly TRBD1 (5 bases). The CDR3 length is 13 residues. V lost 0 bases to trimming and J lost 8 bases, with 10 bases between them. CDR1 is KGHSH and CDR2 is LQKENI in the germline V gene.

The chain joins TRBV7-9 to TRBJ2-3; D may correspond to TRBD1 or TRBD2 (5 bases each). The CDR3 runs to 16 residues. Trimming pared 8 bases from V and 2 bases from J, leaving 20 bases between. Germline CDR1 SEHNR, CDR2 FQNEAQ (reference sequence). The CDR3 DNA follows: TGTGCCAGCCGGGGACCGGGACCCCTAATCACAGATACGCAGTATTTT. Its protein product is CASRGPGPLITDTQYF.

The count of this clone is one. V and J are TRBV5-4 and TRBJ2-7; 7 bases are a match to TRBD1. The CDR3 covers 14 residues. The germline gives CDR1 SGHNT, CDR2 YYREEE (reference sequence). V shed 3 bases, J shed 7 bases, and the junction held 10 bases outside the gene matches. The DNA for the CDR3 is TGTGCCAGCAGCTCTCGGGACAGTCTATTGGAGCAGTACTTC. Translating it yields CASSSRDSLLEQYF.

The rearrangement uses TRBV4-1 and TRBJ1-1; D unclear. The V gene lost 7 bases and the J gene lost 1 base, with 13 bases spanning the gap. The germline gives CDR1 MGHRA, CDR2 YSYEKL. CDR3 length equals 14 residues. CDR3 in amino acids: CASTSQYENTEAFF. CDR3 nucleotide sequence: TGCGCCAGCACCTCACAGTATGAGAACACTGAAGCTTTCTTT.

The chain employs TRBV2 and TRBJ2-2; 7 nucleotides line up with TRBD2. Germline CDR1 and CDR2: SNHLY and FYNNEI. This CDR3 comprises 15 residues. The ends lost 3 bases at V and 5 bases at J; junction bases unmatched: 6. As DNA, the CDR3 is TGTGCCAGCAGTGACTGGGAGGGCCGGACCGGGGAGCTGTTTTTT. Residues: CASSDWEGRTGELFF.

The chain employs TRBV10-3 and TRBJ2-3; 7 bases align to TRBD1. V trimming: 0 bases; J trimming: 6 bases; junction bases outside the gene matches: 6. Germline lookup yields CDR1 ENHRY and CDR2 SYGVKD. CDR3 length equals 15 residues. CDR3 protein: CAISESGGLGDTQYF. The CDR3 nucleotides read TGTGCCATCAGTGAGTCAGGGGGCTTGGGGGATACGCAGTATTTT.

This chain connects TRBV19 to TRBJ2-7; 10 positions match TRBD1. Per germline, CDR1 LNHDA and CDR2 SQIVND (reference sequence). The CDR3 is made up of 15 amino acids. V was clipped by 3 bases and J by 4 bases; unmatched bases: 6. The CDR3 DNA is TGTGCCAGTAGTATTGGGACAGGGGTGGGATACGAGCAGTACTTC. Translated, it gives CASSIGTGVGYEQYF. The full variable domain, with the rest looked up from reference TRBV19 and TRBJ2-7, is DGGITQSPKYLFRKEGQNVTLSCEQNLNHDAMYWYRQDPGQGLRLIYYSQIVNDFQKGDIAEGYSVSREKKESFPLTVTSAQKNPTAFYLCASSIGTGVGYEQYFGPGTRLTVT.

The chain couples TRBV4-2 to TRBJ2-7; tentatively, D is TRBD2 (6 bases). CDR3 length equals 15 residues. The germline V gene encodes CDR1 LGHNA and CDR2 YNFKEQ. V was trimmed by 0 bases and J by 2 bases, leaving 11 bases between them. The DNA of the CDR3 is TGTGCCAGCAGCCAAGATTGGTCGGGAGCCTACGAGCAGTACTTC. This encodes CASSQDWSGAYEQYF.

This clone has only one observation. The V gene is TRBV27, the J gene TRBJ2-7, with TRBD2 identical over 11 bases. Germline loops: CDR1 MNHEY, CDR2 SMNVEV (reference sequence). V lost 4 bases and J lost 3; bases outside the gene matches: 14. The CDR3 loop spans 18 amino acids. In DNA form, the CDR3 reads TGTGCCAGCAGTTCGCTAGCGGGAGGTGCCACCATTCTCTACGAGCAGTACTTC. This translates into CASSSLAGGATILYEQYF.

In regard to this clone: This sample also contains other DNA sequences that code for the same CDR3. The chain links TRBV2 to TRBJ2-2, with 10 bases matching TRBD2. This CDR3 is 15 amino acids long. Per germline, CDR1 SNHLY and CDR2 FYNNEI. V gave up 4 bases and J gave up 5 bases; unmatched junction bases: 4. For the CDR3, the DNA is TGTGCCAGCAGTGGCCTAGCGGGAGATACCGGGGAGCTGTTTTTT. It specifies CASSGLAGDTGELFF. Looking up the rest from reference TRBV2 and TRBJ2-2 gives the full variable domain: EPEVTQTPSHQVTQMGQEVILRCVPISNHLYFYWYRQILGQKVEFLVSFYNNEISEKSEIFDDQFSVERPDGSNFTLKIRSTKLEDSAMYFCASSGLAGDTGELFFGEGSRLTVL.

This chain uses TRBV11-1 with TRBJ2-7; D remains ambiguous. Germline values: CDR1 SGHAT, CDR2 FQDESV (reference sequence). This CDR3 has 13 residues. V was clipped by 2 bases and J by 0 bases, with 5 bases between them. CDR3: CASSLRSSYEQYF. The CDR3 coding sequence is TGTGCCAGCAGCTTACGGTCCTCCTACGAGCAGTACTTC. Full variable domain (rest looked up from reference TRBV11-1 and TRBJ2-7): EAEVAQSPRYKITEKSQAVAFWCDPISGHATLYWYRQILGQGPELLVQFQDESVVDDSQLPKDRFSAERLKGVDSTLKIQPAELGDSAMYLCASSLRSSYEQYFGPGTRLTVT.

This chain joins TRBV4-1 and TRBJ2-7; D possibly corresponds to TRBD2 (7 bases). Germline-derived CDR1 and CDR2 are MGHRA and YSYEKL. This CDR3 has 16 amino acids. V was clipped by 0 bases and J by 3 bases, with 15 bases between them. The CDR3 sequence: CASSQDGTRGLYEQYF. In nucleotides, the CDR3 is TGCGCCAGCAGCCAAGATGGGACGCGGGGGCTCTACGAGCAGTACTTC.

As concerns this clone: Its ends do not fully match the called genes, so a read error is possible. CDR3 in amino acids: CASSLLGSGASVLTF. For the CDR3, the DNA is TGTGCCAGCAGCTTGCTGGGGTCTGGGGCCAGCGTCCTGACTTTC. The chain carries TRBV5-4 and TRBJ2-6, with D possibly TRBD1 on 5 matching bases. The CDR3 consists of 15 residues. Germline lookup yields CDR1 SGHNT and CDR2 YYREEE (reference sequence).

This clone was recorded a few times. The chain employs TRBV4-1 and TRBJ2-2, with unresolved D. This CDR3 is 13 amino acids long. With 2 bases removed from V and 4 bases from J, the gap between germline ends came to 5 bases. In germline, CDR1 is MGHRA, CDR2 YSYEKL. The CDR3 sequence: CASSQSSTGELFF. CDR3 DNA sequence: TGCGCCAGCAGCCAATCCTCCACCGGGGAGCTGTTTTTT.

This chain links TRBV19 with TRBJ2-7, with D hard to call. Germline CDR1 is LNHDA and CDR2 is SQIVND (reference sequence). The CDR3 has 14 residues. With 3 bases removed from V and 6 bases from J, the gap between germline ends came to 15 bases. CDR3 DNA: TGTGCCAGTAGTATGAAGGGATCGAATAGCGAGCAGTACTTC. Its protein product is CASSMKGSNSEQYF.

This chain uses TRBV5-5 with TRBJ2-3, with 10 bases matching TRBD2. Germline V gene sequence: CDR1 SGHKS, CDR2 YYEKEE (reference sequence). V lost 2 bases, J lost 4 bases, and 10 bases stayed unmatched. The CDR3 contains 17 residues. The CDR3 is CASSFRLSGGASDTQYF. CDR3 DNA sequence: TGTGCCAGCAGCTTTAGACTAAGCGGGGGGGCTTCAGATACGCAGTATTTT.